This T cell receptor beta chain emerged from a study of PD-L1 blockade in urothelial cancer. Study-wide context: Each participant's history included 0 to 3 prior chemotherapy regimens. Investigators checked blood 3 weeks (second dose) and 6 weeks after treatment start.

V was trimmed by 3 bases and J by 0 bases, leaving 12 bases between them. The germline V gene encodes CDR1 GTSNPN and CDR2 SVGIG (reference sequence). This CDR3 is built from 14 residues. Regarding this clone: Its antigen is not identified.

Only in-frame clones appear in the TCRdb table, and some are missing; sequencing was by immunoSEQ multiplex PCR. The sample holds 85,000 to 90,000 clones, 85% to 95% seen once. Points from the study as a whole: Greater 3-week expansion of tumor-associated blood clones was recorded for durable-benefit patients.

The chain recombines TRBV30 with TRBJ2-7; TRBD2 is a possible D gene (5 bases). Sequencing used PBMCs, obtained around atezolizumab (anti-PD-L1) treatment. The TCR was taken from a man in his sixties with urothelial cancer. CDR3 DNA: TGTGCCTGGAGACTCACTAGTAGCTCCTACGAGCAGTACTTC. It yields the protein CAWRLTSSSYEQYF.